Listed below are T cell receptor beta chains from one sample, sequenced in a study of T cells after somatic rescue of genetic block. Sequencing used immunoSEQ multiplex PCR; TCRdb keeps in-frame clones, though not all of them. The repertoire has about 63,000 clones, roughly nine tenths of them found once; the top ten carry less than 3.5%. Sequencing used peripheral blood mononuclear cells (PBMCs). The receptors shown here come from a middle-aged man. The CDR3 runs from the conserved cysteine through the conserved F or W. The D gene is left open where the match is weak. A clone size is listed for some rows: how often the clone was seen (once, few, many), or a class if it is expanded.

v_call: TRBV10-3; j_call: TRBJ1-2; d_call: TRBD1; clone_size: .; cdr3_aa: CAISDYTGTEDGYTF; cdr3_nt: TGTGCCATCAGTGACTATACCGGGACAGAGGATGGCTACACCTTC
v_call: TRBV9; j_call: TRBJ2-2; d_call: .; clone_size: .; cdr3_aa: CASSVGGNTGELFF; cdr3_nt: TGTGCCAGCAGCGTAGGGGGAAACACCGGGGAGCTGTTTTTT
v_call: TRBV28; j_call: TRBJ2-7; d_call: .; clone_size: .; cdr3_aa: CASSSAPLATSYEQYF; cdr3_nt: TGTGCCAGCAGTTCCGCTCCGTTAGCAACCTCCTACGAGCAGTACTTC
v_call: TRBV6-1; j_call: TRBJ2-6; d_call: .; clone_size: .; cdr3_aa: CASSERLQVSGANVLTF; cdr3_nt: TGTGCCAGCAGTGAAAGATTGCAGGTATCTGGGGCCAACGTCCTGACTTTC
v_call: TRBV10-2; j_call: TRBJ2-5; d_call: TRBD1; clone_size: .; cdr3_aa: CASSDPYRGRETQYF; cdr3_nt: TGCGCCAGCAGTGACCCCTACAGGGGGCGGGAGACCCAGTACTTC
v_call: TRBV4-2; j_call: TRBJ2-1; d_call: .; clone_size: .; cdr3_aa: CASSYGTPYNEQFF; cdr3_nt: TGTGCCAGCAGCTACGGGACCCCCTACAATGAGCAGTTCTTC
v_call: TRBV7-2; j_call: TRBJ1-5; d_call: .; clone_size: .; cdr3_aa: CASSTQRNQPQHF; cdr3_nt: TGTGCCAGCAGCACCCAGAGAAATCAGCCCCAGCATTTT
v_call: TRBV5-4; j_call: TRBJ2-5; d_call: .; clone_size: .; cdr3_aa: CASRSGGEIAETQYF; cdr3_nt: TGTGCCAGCAGGTCGGGCGGGGAGATTGCAGAGACCCAGTACTTC
v_call: TRBV7-9; j_call: TRBJ2-5; d_call: .; clone_size: once; cdr3_aa: CASSLATAWKGGETQYF; cdr3_nt: TGTGCCAGCAGCTTAGCCACAGCATGGAAAGGGGGAGAGACCCAGTACTTC
v_call: TRBV4-3; j_call: TRBJ2-7; d_call: TRBD2; clone_size: .; cdr3_aa: CASSQGLAREQYF; cdr3_nt: TGCGCCAGCAGCCAAGGACTAGCGAGGGAGCAGTACTTC
v_call: TRBV2; j_call: TRBJ1-2; d_call: .; clone_size: few; cdr3_aa: CASSRVQGGYGYTF; cdr3_nt: TGTGCCAGCAGTCGCGTACAGGGCGGCTATGGCTACACCTTC
v_call: TRBV11-3; j_call: TRBJ2-3; d_call: TRBD2; clone_size: .; cdr3_aa: CASSLGLAGGPKEDTQYF; cdr3_nt: TGTGCCAGCAGCTTAGGACTAGCGGGAGGGCCAAAGGAGGATACGCAGTATTTT
v_call: TRBV7-2; j_call: TRBJ2-7; d_call: TRBD2; clone_size: .; cdr3_aa: CASSLARAPWGGEQYF; cdr3_nt: TGTGCCAGCAGCTTAGCGAGGGCCCCCTGGGGGGGCGAGCAGTACTTC
v_call: TRBV18; j_call: TRBJ2-5; d_call: TRBD2; clone_size: .; cdr3_aa: CASSPPGLAAQETQYF; cdr3_nt: TGTGCCAGCTCACCACCGGGACTAGCGGCCCAAGAGACCCAGTACTTC
v_call: TRBV4-2; j_call: TRBJ2-7; d_call: .; clone_size: .; cdr3_aa: CASSQEGSGQPYEQYF; cdr3_nt: TGTGCCAGCAGCCAAGAGGGGTCGGGACAACCCTACGAGCAGTACTTC
v_call: TRBV7-2; j_call: TRBJ2-1; d_call: TRBD2; clone_size: once; cdr3_aa: CASSPTLAGVYEQFF; cdr3_nt: TGTGCCAGCAGCCCCACTCTAGCGGGAGTTTATGAGCAGTTCTTC
v_call: TRBV25-1; j_call: TRBJ2-1; d_call: .; clone_size: once; cdr3_aa: CASSDPGHSVYEQFF; cdr3_nt: TGTGCCAGCAGTGACCCGGGACATAGCGTGTATGAGCAGTTCTTC
v_call: TRBV6-6; j_call: TRBJ1-5; d_call: TRBD1; clone_size: .; cdr3_aa: CASSPSGTASNQPQHF; cdr3_nt: TGTGCCAGCAGTCCCTCCGGGACAGCTAGCAATCAGCCCCAGCATTTT
v_call: TRBV6-5; j_call: TRBJ1-6; d_call: .; clone_size: .; cdr3_aa: CASSHQGSPLHF; cdr3_nt: TGTGCCAGCAGTCACCAGGGATCACCCCTCCACTTT
v_call: TRBV29-1; j_call: TRBJ2-5; d_call: .; clone_size: .; cdr3_aa: CSAVPGARSGTQYF; cdr3_nt: TGCAGCGCAGTGCCGGGTGCCCGTAGTGGGACCCAGTACTTC
v_call: TRBV5-6; j_call: TRBJ1-2; d_call: .; clone_size: .; cdr3_aa: CASSPDGGVYGYTF; cdr3_nt: TGTGCCAGCAGCCCCGACGGGGGGGTCTATGGCTACACCTTC
v_call: TRBV2; j_call: TRBJ2-3; d_call: TRBD1; clone_size: .; cdr3_aa: CASSEGQGLTDTQYF; cdr3_nt: TGTGCCAGCAGTGAGGGACAGGGATTGACAGATACGCAGTATTTT
v_call: TRBV7-2; j_call: TRBJ2-3; d_call: TRBD2; clone_size: .; cdr3_aa: CASSLAEGRGGHHTQYF; cdr3_nt: TGTGCCAGCAGCTTAGCTGAGGGGCGGGGGGGCCATCATACGCAGTATTTT
v_call: TRBV4-1; j_call: TRBJ2-5; d_call: .; clone_size: .; cdr3_aa: CASSAYRETLGETQYF; cdr3_nt: TGCGCCAGCAGCGCGTACAGGGAAACTCTGGGGGAGACCCAGTACTTC
v_call: TRBV6-6; j_call: TRBJ1-6; d_call: TRBD1; clone_size: .; cdr3_aa: CASSYDRANSPLHF; cdr3_nt: TGTGCCAGCAGTTATGACAGGGCAAATTCACCCCTCCACTTT
v_call: TRBV2; j_call: TRBJ1-6; d_call: .; clone_size: .; cdr3_aa: CASSEFSRGYNSPLHF; cdr3_nt: TGTGCCAGCAGTGAATTCTCACGGGGGTACAATTCACCCCTCCACTTT
v_call: TRBV19; j_call: TRBJ2-1; d_call: .; clone_size: .; cdr3_aa: CASRGLLAYNEQFF; cdr3_nt: TGTGCCAGTCGGGGGCTACTCGCCTACAATGAGCAGTTCTTC
v_call: TRBV5-8; j_call: TRBJ1-3; d_call: .; clone_size: .; cdr3_aa: CASSKPSGNTIYF; cdr3_nt: TGTGCCAGCAGCAAGCCCTCTGGAAACACCATATATTTT
v_call: TRBV5-6; j_call: TRBJ2-3; d_call: TRBD1; clone_size: .; cdr3_aa: CASSLQGVSTDTQYF; cdr3_nt: TGTGCCAGCAGCTTACAGGGGGTGAGCACAGATACGCAGTATTTT
v_call: TRBV5-4; j_call: TRBJ1-1; d_call: .; clone_size: once; cdr3_aa: CASKGQGAVNTEAFF; cdr3_nt: TGTGCCAGCAAGGGGCAGGGAGCGGTGAACACTGAAGCTTTCTTT
v_call: TRBV11-2; j_call: TRBJ2-7; d_call: .; clone_size: .; cdr3_aa: CASSLDRDYEQYF; cdr3_nt: TGTGCCAGCAGCTTAGACAGGGACTACGAGCAGTACTTC